Shown below are 30 T cell receptor beta chains from a single sample sequenced in a study of T cell responses to AZD1222 COVID-19 vaccine. Clones were read by immunoSEQ multiplex PCR, and TCRdb kept only the in-frame ones, dropping some. The repertoire has around 130,000 clones, 85% to 95% of them found once; the top ten carry approximately 7%. Source: peripheral blood, taken on day 0 of AZD1222 vaccination. The source is an adult in good health.

The CDR3 coding sequence is TGTGCCAGTAGTATATACGGATCCTCTGGAAACACCATATATTTT. It translates to CASSIYGSSGNTIYF. The chain links TRBV19 to TRBJ1-3; D gene ambiguous. The CDR3 has 15 amino acids. Germline V lookup: CDR1 LNHDA, CDR2 SQIVND (reference sequence). Trimming removed 2 bases at V and 0 bases at J, with 8 bases between.

J is TRBJ2-7 and V is TRBV14; D not resolved. This CDR3 has 16 amino acids. The ends were cut back, 4 bases at V and 0 bases at J, with 16 bases in the middle. Germline V gene sequence: CDR1 SGHDN, CDR2 FVKESK. CDR3 loop: CASSLRPTLGSYEQYF. For the CDR3, the DNA is TGTGCCAGCAGCCTACGCCCAACCCTAGGCTCCTACGAGCAGTACTTC.

This chain joins TRBV28 and TRBJ1-5, with a tentative D call TRBD1 (5 bases). The CDR3 has 16 residues. Germline V gene data show CDR1 as MDHEN and CDR2 as SYDVKM. The V end was cut by 5 bases, the J end by 0 bases, with 14 bases between. In DNA, the CDR3 is TGTGCCAGCAGTCCCCGTGGGGGTGGTAGCAATCAGCCCCAGCATTTT. Translated, it gives CASSPRGGGSNQPQHF.

The genes are TRBV28 and TRBJ2-1; TRBD2 matches 7 bases. V shed 11 bases, J shed 6 bases, and the junction held 7 bases outside the gene matches. The CDR3 spans 12 residues. Germline CDR1 and CDR2: MDHEN and SYDVKM. The CDR3 bases are TGTGCCCCCATGCGGGAGATCAATGAGCAGTTCTTC. Protein: CAPMREINEQFF. Combining the CDR3 with reference TRBV28 and TRBJ2-1 gives the whole variable domain DVKVTQSSRYLVKRTGEKVFLECVQDMDHENMFWYRQDPGLGLRLIYFSYDVKMKEKGDIPEGYSVSREKKERFSLILESASTNQTSMYLCAPMREINEQFFGPGTRLTVL.

The gene calls are TRBV27 and TRBJ1-6; D gene unclear. Deletions cut 3 bases from V and 9 bases from J, with 9 bases between. Germline V lookup: CDR1 MNHEY, CDR2 SMNVEV (reference sequence). The CDR3 sequence is 13 residues long. As DNA, the CDR3 is TGTGCCAGCAGTTTCGACATTAGTTCACCCCTCCACTTT. It is translated as CASSFDISSPLHF.

The rearrangement uses TRBV7-9 and TRBJ1-4; tentative D call: TRBD1 (6 bases). The germline V gene has CDR1 SEHNR and CDR2 FQNEAQ (reference sequence). The CDR3 runs 12 residues. The germline V and J ends were trimmed by 5 bases and 8 bases, with 9 bases remaining between them. The CDR3 coding sequence is TGTGCCAGCAGCATTACAGGGGAAAAACTGTTTTTT. Its translation is CASSITGEKLFF.

DNA of the CDR3: TGTGCCAGCAGCGCCCGGACTAGCGGGATCGGGGAGCTGTTTTTT. This translates into CASSARTSGIGELFF. The chain has TRBV9 and TRBJ2-2; 12 bases are shared with TRBD2. CDR3 size: 15 residues. Germline lookup yields CDR1 SGDLS and CDR2 YYNGEE. Unmatched junction bases numbered 4, after V lost 3 bases and J lost 7 bases.

The chain combines TRBV2 with TRBJ1-3; maybe TRBD1 (6 bases). V lost 10 bases to trimming and J lost 4 bases, with 14 bases between them. The CDR3 covers 13 residues. The germline V gene encodes CDR1 SNHLY and CDR2 FYNNEI. CDR3 loop: CATNRDTGNTIYF. DNA for the CDR3: TGTGCCACTAATAGGGACACAGGAAACACCATATATTTT.

This chain uses TRBV5-6 with TRBJ2-1, with TRBD1 matching 9 bases. Trimming took 4 bases from V and 10 from J; bases not matched to a gene: 15. CDR1 and CDR2 (germline): SGHDT, YYEEEE. The CDR3 runs to 16 residues. CDR3 DNA sequence: TGTGCCAGCAGCCTCTCCGGGACAGGGTCTCGTTCGGAGCAGTTCTTC. The encoded protein is CASSLSGTGSRSEQFF.

The chain uses TRBV3-1 (or the pseudogene TRBV3-2) and TRBJ1-4, with TRBD1 as a possible D gene (5 bases). V was trimmed by 1 base and J by 4 bases, leaving 7 bases between them. This CDR3 contains 14 residues. Germline V lookup: CDR1 LGHDT, CDR2 YNNKEL (reference sequence). CDR3 DNA: TGTGCCAGCAGCCAAGGGCAGGGTAATGAAAAACTGTTTTTT. As protein: CASSQGQGNEKLFF.

This clone has more than one count but fewer than ten. The chain carries TRBV5-8 and TRBJ2-2; TRBD2 matches at 12 bases. This CDR3 spans 17 amino acids. Germline trimming cut 1 base from V and 5 bases from J; bases unmatched to any gene: 6. The germline CDR1 and CDR2 sequences are SGHTS and YDEGEE. CDR3 DNA sequence: TGTGCCAGCAGCTTGAGACTAGCGGGAGTATGGACCGGGGAGCTGTTTTTT. Translated: CASSLRLAGVWTGELFF. Filled out from reference TRBV5-8 and TRBJ2-2, the complete variable domain reads EAGVTQSPTHLIKTRGQQATLRCSPISGHTSVYWYQQALGLGLQFLLWYDEGEERNRGNFPPRFSGRQFPNYSSELNVNALELEDSALYLCASSLRLAGVWTGELFFGEGSRLTVL.

In this sample, this clone turned up many times. V is TRBV4-1 and J is TRBJ2-1; D not certain. Germline V lookup: CDR1 MGHRA, CDR2 YSYEKL. Trimming took off 3 bases at V and 0 bases at J, with 18 bases between the two ends. The CDR3 runs to 18 residues. CDR3 DNA sequence: TGCGCCAGCAGCCATACACTGGAAGCGCCGAGCTCCTACAATGAGCAGTTCTTC. This sequence encodes CASSHTLEAPSSYNEQFF.

V is TRBV20-1 and J is TRBJ1-6; D call uncertain. The CDR3 totals 11 residues. From germline, CDR1 is DFQATT and CDR2 SNEGSKA (reference sequence). Between the trimmed V and J ends, which lost 0 bases and 13 bases, there was a span of 7 bases. CDR3 protein: CSARDPGPLHF. The CDR3 DNA reads as TGCAGTGCTAGAGATCCGGGGCCCCTCCACTTT.

The J gene is TRBJ1-2, the V gene TRBV28; the D is unclear. The CDR3 sequence is 14 residues long. Per germline, CDR1 MDHEN and CDR2 SYDVKM. V lost 10 bases to trimming and J lost 4 bases, with 19 bases between them. The CDR3: CAIYGRRVVYGYTF. CDR3 sequence (DNA): TGTGCCATCTACGGGCGGCGAGTGGTCTATGGCTACACCTTC.

V usage is TRBV7-8 and J usage is TRBJ1-5; D remains ambiguous. CDR3 length equals 14 residues. With 1 base removed from V and 7 bases from J, the gap between germline ends came to 11 bases. CDR1 is SGHVS and CDR2 is FQNEAQ in the germline V gene. The CDR3 sequence: CASSLGHFAQPQHF. For the CDR3, the DNA is TGTGCCAGCAGCTTAGGACATTTCGCCCAGCCCCAGCATTTT.

The chain uses TRBV28 and TRBJ1-2; maybe TRBD1 (6 bases). V lost 1 base and J 9 bases, leaving 9 bases between the germline ends. CDR1 MDHEN and CDR2 SYDVKM come from the germline V gene. This CDR3 region has 12 residues. CDR3 nucleotides: TGTGCCAGCAGTTTATTAGGGGGTAGCTACACCTTC. Protein product: CASSLLGGSYTF.

This rearrangement joins TRBV6-5 to TRBJ1-1, with D unclear. This CDR3 has 13 amino acids. V shed 2 bases and J shed 1 base, with 5 bases lying between them. Looked up from germline, CDR1 is MNHEY and CDR2 is SVGAGI. The CDR3 loop is CASSYGPNTEAFF. In DNA, the CDR3 is TGTGCCAGCAGTTACGGGCCGAACACTGAAGCTTTCTTT.

This chain uses TRBV29-1 with TRBJ2-2; D perhaps matches TRBD2 (5 bases). The V and J ends lost 4 bases and 6 bases respectively, with 6 bases between them. CDR3 length: 11 amino acids. Germline V lookup: CDR1 SQVTM, CDR2 ANQGSEA. The CDR3, as DNA: TGCAGCGTTGGGGGAGCCGGGGAGCTGTTTTTT. As protein: CSVGGAGELFF.

CDR3 DNA sequence: TGTGCCAGCACCCCGGGGCGGGGCCCCTACGAGCAGTACTTC. It codes for CASTPGRGPYEQYF. The chain uses TRBV14 and TRBJ2-7; D is perhaps TRBD2 (6 bases). The CDR3 extends over 14 amino acids. Trimming pared 7 bases from V and 2 bases from J, leaving 15 bases between. Germline CDR1 reads SGHDN; CDR2 reads FVKESK. The entire variable domain, with the rest obtained from reference TRBV14 and TRBJ2-7, is as follows: EAGVTQFPSHSVIEKGQTVTLRCDPISGHDNLYWYRRVMGKEIKFLLHFVKESKQDESGMPNNRFLAERTGGTYSTLKVQPAELEDSGVYFCASTPGRGPYEQYFGPGTRLTVT.

The V gene is TRBV18, the J gene TRBJ2-7; maybe TRBD2 (5 bases). V was shortened by 0 bases and J by 2 bases, with 11 bases between the two germline ends. This CDR3 contains 15 residues. Germline V gives CDR1 KGHSH, CDR2 LQKENI. CDR3 in DNA: TGTGCCAGCTCACCACCGGCGGACTGGACCTACGAGCAGTACTTC. Its protein is CASSPPADWTYEQYF. Based on the CDR3 plus reference TRBV18 and TRBJ2-7, the full variable domain is NAGVMQNPRHLVRRRGQEARLRCSPMKGHSHVYWYRQLPEEGLKFMVYLQKENIIDESGMPKERFSAEFPKEGPSILRIQQVVRGDSAAYFCASSPPADWTYEQYFGPGTRLTVT.

This chain joins TRBV5-1 and TRBJ1-3, with a tentative D call TRBD1 (5 bases). The V and J ends lost 1 base and 1 base respectively, with 12 bases between them. This CDR3 is 16 amino acids long. Germline lookup yields CDR1 SGHRS and CDR2 YFSETQ. In nucleotides, the CDR3 is TGCGCCAGCAGCTTGATTCCGGGGGTTTCTGGAAACACCATATATTTT. It encodes CASSLIPGVSGNTIYF.

The V call is TRBV4-1, the J call TRBJ1-2; TRBD1 matches at 8 bases. The V gene end was trimmed by 4 bases and the J gene end by 0 bases; junction bases not matched to a gene: 7. Germline assignment: CDR1 MGHRA and CDR2 YSYEKL. CDR3 length equals 16 residues. This chain's CDR3 is CASSPGQGSANYGYTF. CDR3 bases: TGCGCCAGCAGCCCCGGACAGGGATCCGCTAACTATGGCTACACCTTC.

The chain is built from TRBV11-2 and TRBJ2-2; 7 bases agree with TRBD1. Germline V CDR1 and CDR2: SGHAT, FQNNGV. J gave up 6 bases and V 2 bases, and 3 bases lay outside the gene matches. This CDR3 comprises 14 residues. CDR3 in DNA: TGTGCCAGCAGCTTATCGCAGGGGGCCGGGGAGCTGTTTTTT. Protein sequence: CASSLSQGAGELFF.

The chain joins TRBV2 to TRBJ1-4, with D possibly TRBD1 on 5 matching bases. CDR3 length: 11 amino acids. Trimming left V 6 bases short and J 11 bases short, with 10 bases between. CDR1 and CDR2 from the germline V gene are SNHLY and FYNNEI. CDR3 amino acids: CASRLSGKLFF. The CDR3 DNA reads TGTGCCAGCAGGTTATCAGGGAAACTGTTTTTT.

The genes are TRBV18 and TRBJ2-1, with TRBD2 identical over 13 bases. After removal of 3 bases from V and 9 bases from J, the junction contained 14 bases not matched to a gene. Germline V gene lookup returns CDR1 KGHSH and CDR2 LQKENI. The CDR3 length is 18 residues. Written as DNA, the CDR3 is TGTGCCAGCTCACCCCTCGGGAAACGACTAGCGGGAGGACGTGAGCAGTTCTTC. Residues: CASSPLGKRLAGGREQFF.

The V and J genes are TRBV5-1 and TRBJ2-3, with 12 nucleotides matching TRBD2. Germline CDR1 is SGHRS and CDR2 is YFSETQ. V lost 0 bases to trimming and J lost 2 bases; unmatched junction nucleotides: 4. The CDR3 totals 17 residues. DNA for the CDR3: TGCGCCAGCAGCTTGGAGACTAGCGGGAGAAACACAGATACGCAGTATTTT. This translates into CASSLETSGRNTDTQYF.

The genes are TRBV4-2 and TRBJ1-1; D gene ambiguous. The ends were cut back, 0 bases at V and 0 bases at J, with 5 bases in the middle. This CDR3 region has 14 residues. In germline, CDR1 is LGHNA, CDR2 YNFKEQ. The CDR3 reads CASSQDDLNTEAFF. CDR3 DNA: TGTGCCAGCAGCCAAGATGACCTGAACACTGAAGCTTTCTTT.

J is TRBJ2-7 and V is TRBV20-1; D gene ambiguous. This CDR3 spans 11 amino acids. Per the germline V gene, CDR1 is DFQATT and CDR2 is SNEGSKA (reference sequence). The V end was cut by 3 bases, the J end by 6 bases, with 9 bases between. CDR3 sequence reads: CSASLGGEQYF. The CDR3 coding sequence is TGCAGTGCTAGCCTGGGCGGCGAGCAGTACTTC.

This clone was found once. The CDR3 DNA reads TGTGCCAGCAGCCAGCCCCCTTGGGGCCATGGCTACACCTTC. Encoded protein: CASSQPPWGHGYTF. V usage is TRBV28 and J usage is TRBJ1-2, with D possibly matching TRBD1 (5 bases). The V and J ends lost 6 bases and 6 bases respectively, with 17 bases between them. The germline gives CDR1 MDHEN, CDR2 SYDVKM. The CDR3 is 14 residues long.

The V and J genes are TRBV7-3 and TRBJ1-2, with 9 bases fitting TRBD1. Looked up from germline, CDR1 is SGHTA and CDR2 is FQGTGA. V trimming: 4 bases; J trimming: 5 bases; junction bases outside the gene matches: 2. This CDR3 region has 13 residues. The CDR3, as DNA: TGTGCCAGCAGCTCGACAGGGGGGTATGGCTACACCTTC. Its protein is CASSSTGGYGYTF.